This is a list of T cell receptor beta chains from one sample in a study of T cells in Graves' hyperthyroidism and ophthalmopathy. TCRdb fed the multiplex PCR reads into MiXCR, producing one record per CDR3 protein. The sample contains roughly 290,000 distinct CDR3 sequences, 13% of which appear only once. Specimen: blood. Receptors were obtained from a woman in her 30s with Graves' hyperthyroidism that later progressed to Graves' ophthalmopathy. CDR3s include the opening cysteine and the closing phenylalanine or tryptophan. D genes are given only for firm matches. Not all rows give a size; the values are once, few, many and, for expanded clones, a class.

V	D	size	J	DNA	CDR3
TRBV5-5	TRBD2	many	TRBJ2-5	TGTGCCAGCAGCTTGGAAAGCGGGATCGTGGAGACCCAGTACTTC	CASSLESGIVETQYF
TRBV29-1	NA	many	TRBJ2-5	TGCAGCGTTGAAGACAGGGTTTGGGACCAAGAGACCCAGTACTTC	CSVEDRVWDQETQYF
TRBV14	NA	NA	TRBJ2-1	TGTGCCAGCAGCCAAGAAAGTGGCAACAATGAGCAGTTCTTC	CASSQESGNNEQFF
TRBV11-2	NA	many	TRBJ2-3	TGTGCCAGCAGCTTAGACTCCCTCCTCACAGATACGCAGTATTTT	CASSLDSLLTDTQYF
TRBV20-1	NA	few	TRBJ1-4	TGCAGTGCTAGGTCAGGGAATGAAAAACTGTTTTTT	CSARSGNEKLFF
TRBV6-1	NA	NA	TRBJ1-1	TGTGCCAGCAGGGTTTCAATGAACACTGAAGCTTTCTTT	CASRVSMNTEAFF
TRBV20-1	TRBD2	few	TRBJ2-1	TGCAGTGCTAGCCGACTAGCGGGAGGTCGGTCCTACAATGAGCAGTTCTTC	CSASRLAGGRSYNEQFF
TRBV5-8	NA	many	TRBJ2-5	TGTGCCAGCAGCTTGGTCACCTCTAAACAAGAGACCCAGTACTTC	CASSLVTSKQETQYF
TRBV11-2	NA	many	TRBJ2-1	TGTGCCAGCAGCTTAAGCGCGGGAGAGCAGTTCTTC	CASSLSAGEQFF
TRBV20-1	TRBD2	many	TRBJ2-5	TGCAGTGCTAGAGATGATACGCTAGCGGGAGAGACCCAGTACTTC	CSARDDTLAGETQYF
TRBV25-1	NA	NA	TRBJ2-2	TGTGCCAGCAGTGCTCAATTCCCCCGGAGTACCGGGGAGCTGTTTTTT	CASSAQFPRSTGELFF
TRBV6-1	NA	NA	TRBJ2-7	TGTGCCAGCAGTCGACGGCCCCAGGAGCCGTACTTC	CASSRRPQEPYF
TRBV20-1	TRBD1	many	TRBJ1-3	TGCAGTGCAACCACCGGGACAGGGGTTGGAAACACCATATATTTT	CSATTGTGVGNTIYF
TRBV30	NA	many	TRBJ1-4	TGTGCCTGGAGTGACGGCGGAAAACTGTTTTTT	CAWSDGGKLFF
TRBV6-2/TRBV6-3	NA	many	TRBJ1-1	TGTGCCAGCAGTGAGTTATCTCCGGGACCGCAGAACACTGAAGCTTTCTTT	CASSELSPGPQNTEAFF
TRBV7-6	NA	many	TRBJ2-5	TGTGCCAGCAGCTTAGGTGTCAGCCTCCAAGAGACCCAGTACTTC	CASSLGVSLQETQYF
TRBV27	NA	NA	TRBJ2-7	TGTGCCAGCAGTTCCTCCGGCACAGCTTACTACGAGCAGTACTTC	CASSSSGTAYYEQYF
TRBV28	NA	many	TRBJ2-7	TGTGCCAGCAGTTCCTTCTTCTCGGAGCAGTACTTC	CASSSFFSEQYF
TRBV5-8	NA	NA	TRBJ1-4	TGTGCCAGCAGCCCGATGATTGGTTCTGCGACTAATGAAAAACTGTTTTTT	CASSPMIGSATNEKLFF
TRBV7-9	NA	few	TRBJ1-3	TGTGCCAGCAGCTTTTCTGCAGATTACACCATATATTTT	CASSFSADYTIYF
TRBV7-2	NA	many	TRBJ2-7	TGTGCCAGCAGCCCCCTGGCGCGTGGGGGGGGGCTCGAGCAGTACTTC	CASSPLARGGGLEQYF
TRBV24-1	NA	many	TRBJ1-1	TGTGCCACCAGTGATCCCGGCTCTGGAGGGATGAACACTGAAGCTTTCTTT	CATSDPGSGGMNTEAFF
TRBV7-2	TRBD2	few	TRBJ2-1	TGTGCCAGCAGCTTAGAGCCGGGAGGGCCTTACAATGAGCAGTTCTTC	CASSLEPGGPYNEQFF
TRBV7-8	NA	few	TRBJ2-3	TGTGCCAGCAGCCACACAACTTCATCGATCACAGATACGCAGTATTTT	CASSHTTSSITDTQYF
TRBV6-2/TRBV6-3	NA	many	TRBJ2-1	TGTGCCAGCAGACAAACAGGGTCCTCTTCCTACAATGAGCAGTTCTTC	CASRQTGSSSYNEQFF
TRBV30	NA	NA	TRBJ1-4	TGTGCCGGGGGGGTGAAAGAAAAACTGTTTTTT	CAGGVKEKLFF
TRBV15	TRBD2	few	TRBJ2-1	TGTGCCACCAGCTCCCCGGCTAGCGGGAATAATGAGCAGTTCTTC	CATSSPASGNNEQFF
TRBV28	TRBD2	few	TRBJ2-5	TGTGCCAGCAGTCTCCCGGGGACTAGCGGGCAACAAGAGACCCAGTACTTC	CASSLPGTSGQQETQYF